These 15 T cell receptor beta chains share one sample of origin, sequenced in a study of CD8 T cells in ankylosing spondylitis (dated by TCRdb to about 2017). The library was generated by 5' RACE. Sequenced using an Illumina HiSeq 2500. The public reads were run again by TCRdb, first through fastp at Q25 and then through MiXCR, and only productive beta chains were kept. Merged by CDR3 protein, the rows form single entries marked with the most common genes and DNA. This sample gives about 220,000 distinct CDR3 sequences in total; roughly 26% of them show up just once. The top ten clonotypes cover less than 8.5% of the sample. Source material: blood, either unsorted or a sorted T cell fraction (not recorded which). The receptor set was obtained from a male donor with ankylosing spondylitis or in good health (not recorded which).

V is TRBV20-1 and J is TRBJ1-6; 7 bases agree with TRBD1. Looked up from germline, CDR1 is DFQATT and CDR2 is SNEGSKA (reference sequence). The V segment lost 3 bases and the J segment 4 bases; nucleotides outside the gene matches: 6. The CDR3 loop spans 15 amino acids. The CDR3 DNA is TGCAGTGCTAGTTGGGGCAGGGGGTATAATTCACCCCTCCACTTT. This translates into CSASWGRGYNSPLHF.

The V gene is TRBV10-3, the J gene TRBJ2-7; D is unresolved. CDR1 is ENHRY and CDR2 is SYGVKD in the germline V gene. This CDR3 comprises 15 residues. Trimming took off 0 bases at V and 2 bases at J, with 11 bases between the two ends. CDR3 amino acids: CAISESSAATYEQYF. In nucleotides, the CDR3 is TGTGCCATCAGTGAGTCATCCGCGGCTACCTACGAGCAGTACTTC.

This clonotype was recorded many times. The chain links TRBV12-3 or TRBV12-4 to TRBJ2-4; no reliable D call. This CDR3 comprises 12 residues. V was trimmed by 2 bases and J by 4 bases, leaving 3 bases between them. The CDR3: CASSLTKNIQYF. The CDR3 DNA is TGTGCCAGCAGTTTAACGAAAAACATTCAGTACTTC.

The chain joins TRBV10-3 to TRBJ2-5; D is ambiguous. CDR3 size: 13 residues. V dropped 11 bases and J dropped 1 base, with 14 bases sitting between them. Per germline, CDR1 ENHRY and CDR2 SYGVKD. CDR3 bases: TGTGCCTCCTCGGCCAGGATCCAAGAGACCCAGTACTTC. As protein: CASSARIQETQYF.

The count of this clonotype is one. This rearrangement joins TRBV10-3 to TRBJ2-5, with 8 bases fitting TRBD1. This CDR3 comprises 15 residues. The V and J ends lost 4 bases and 4 bases, in that order; junction bases with no gene match: 8. Germline assignment: CDR1 ENHRY and CDR2 SYGVKD. The CDR3 sequence: CAISGSGGQGETQYF. The CDR3 DNA reads as TGTGCCATCAGTGGAAGCGGCGGACAGGGAGAGACCCAGTACTTC.

V and J are TRBV7-2 and TRBJ2-5; D possibly uses TRBD1 or TRBD2 (5 bases each). The V end lost 5 bases, the J end lost 5 bases, and 18 bases lay between the germline ends. The CDR3 sequence is 15 residues long. In germline, CDR1 is SGHTA, CDR2 FQGNSA. The CDR3 DNA follows: TGTGCCAGCAGCCCCCGGGGCCAAAGACGGGAGACCCAGTACTTC. Amino acid sequence: CASSPRGQRRETQYF.

This clonotype showed up just a few times. The chain recombines TRBV10-3 with TRBJ2-3; D ambiguous. Per the germline V gene, CDR1 is ENHRY and CDR2 is SYGVKD. This CDR3 contains 11 residues. CDR3 amino acids: CASTSADTQYF. The CDR3 DNA reads TGTGCTTCCACGTCGGCAGATACGCAGTATTTT.

Ten or more counts support this clonotype. The chain couples TRBV29-1 to TRBJ2-7, with D tentatively TRBD1 (6 bases). Trimming stripped 7 bases from V and 5 bases from J, with 9 bases between. The germline CDR1 and CDR2 sequences are SQVTM and ANQGSEA. This CDR3 has 10 residues. The CDR3 DNA sequence: TGCAGCGCACAGGGAGACGAGCAGTACTTC. The encoded protein is CSAQGDEQYF.

This clonotype was recorded many times. This rearrangement joins TRBV20-1 to TRBJ1-2; D ambiguous. Germline V gives CDR1 DFQATT, CDR2 SNEGSKA (reference sequence). The CDR3 sequence is 16 residues long. Deletions cut 3 bases from V and 1 base from J, with 18 bases between. CDR3 loop: CSASSLKTAVNYGYTF. The CDR3 DNA reads as TGCAGTGCTAGTTCCCTTAAGACCGCAGTTAACTATGGCTACACCTTC.

In this sample, this clonotype turned up a few times. CDR3 amino acids: CASSSTGGNTGELFF. The CDR3 nucleotides read TGTGCCAGCAGTTCGACAGGAGGGAACACCGGGGAGCTGTTTTTT. The rearrangement joins TRBV6-5 to TRBJ2-2; perhaps TRBD1 as D (6 bases). The germline V and J ends were trimmed by 4 bases and 1 base, with 10 bases remaining between them. This CDR3 has 15 amino acids. Germline CDR1 and CDR2: MNHEY and SVGAGI.

CDR3 coding DNA: TGTGCCAGCAGCGTAGGGCGGGTTAAAGAGACCCAGTACTTC. Amino acid sequence: CASSVGRVKETQYF. The chain carries TRBV9 and TRBJ2-5, with D perhaps TRBD2 (5 bases). The CDR3 loop spans 14 amino acids. Trimming took 0 bases from V and 3 from J, leaving 9 bases between them. Germline assignment: CDR1 SGDLS and CDR2 YYNGEE.

This clonotype showed up many times. The V gene is TRBV5-1, the J gene TRBJ1-2; D is uncertain. The CDR3 runs 13 residues. Germline CDR1 and CDR2: SGHRS and YFSETQ. Trimming took off 0 bases at V and 4 bases at J, with 7 bases between the two ends. The CDR3 DNA reads TGCGCCAGCAGCTTGGGTCAAGTCTATGGCTACACCTTC. This translates into CASSLGQVYGYTF.

In this sample, this clonotype turned up many times. The chain couples TRBV4-1 to TRBJ1-2; no clear D. CDR3 length: 13 residues. V dropped 0 bases and J dropped 2 bases, with 4 bases sitting between them. Germline V gene data show CDR1 as MGHRA and CDR2 as YSYEKL. CDR3 in DNA: TGCGCCAGCAGCCAAGAACAGAACTATGGCTACACCTTC. This sequence encodes CASSQEQNYGYTF.

This clonotype was observed many times. The rearrangement joins TRBV24-1 to TRBJ2-6; 9 bases agree with TRBD1. This CDR3 is built from 18 residues. The germline gives CDR1 KGHDR, CDR2 SFDVKD. The V segment lost 4 bases and the J segment 0 bases; nucleotides outside the gene matches: 6. This chain's CDR3 is CATSETGQGSSGANVLTF. CDR3 coding DNA: TGTGCCACCAGTGAGACGGGACAGGGATCCTCTGGGGCCAACGTCCTGACTTTC.

V and J are TRBV4-1 and TRBJ2-2; unclear D gene. Germline CDR1 MGHRA, CDR2 YSYEKL. Trimming took off 1 base at V and 4 bases at J, with 10 bases between the two ends. The CDR3 covers 15 residues. The CDR3 reads CASSQVLKGTGELFF. Here the CDR3 DNA reads TGCGCCAGCAGCCAAGTGCTGAAGGGCACCGGGGAGCTGTTTTTT.